This T cell receptor (beta chain) comes out of a study of blood T cell repertoires in COVID-19. Study-wide context: Samples came from the United States, Italy and Spain, spanning acute and convalescent COVID-19.

This table comes from immunoSEQ multiplex PCR, and its TCRdb copy is limited to in-frame clones, with some not included. The sample holds about 200,000 clones, around 89% seen once. Germline-derived CDR1 and CDR2 are LNHDA and SQIVND (reference sequence). The CDR3 extends over 13 amino acids. The V end was cut by 7 bases, the J end by 6 bases, with 15 bases between. Cohort 3 donors were reported recovered after two negative PCRs, clearance, or symptom resolution. The source is a woman between 18 and 30 years old who had recovered from COVID-19. The rearrangement uses TRBV19 and TRBJ1-2; tentatively, D is TRBD1 (6 bases). Sequenced material: PBMCs or T cells enriched from blood (not recorded which). DNA for the CDR3: TGTGCCAGTACATGGCGCAGGGGCGATGGCTACACCTTC. Translation gives CASTWRRGDGYTF.